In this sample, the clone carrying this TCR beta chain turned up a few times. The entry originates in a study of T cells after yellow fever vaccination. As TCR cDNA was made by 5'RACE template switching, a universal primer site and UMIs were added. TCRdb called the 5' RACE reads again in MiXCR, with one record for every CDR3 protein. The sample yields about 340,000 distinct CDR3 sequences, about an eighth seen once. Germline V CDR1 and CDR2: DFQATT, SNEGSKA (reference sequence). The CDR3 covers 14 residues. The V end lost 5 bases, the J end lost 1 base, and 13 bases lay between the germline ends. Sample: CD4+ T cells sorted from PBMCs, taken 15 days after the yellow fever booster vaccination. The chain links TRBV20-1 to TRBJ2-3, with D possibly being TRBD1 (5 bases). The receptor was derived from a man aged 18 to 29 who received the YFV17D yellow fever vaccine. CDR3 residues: CSASEGQRTDTQYF. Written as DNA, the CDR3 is TGCAGTGCTTCTGAAGGACAACGCACAGATACGCAGTATTTT.